This is a list of T cell receptor beta chains from one sample in a study of radiotherapy plus CTLA-4 blockade in lung cancer. TCRdb's copy holds only in-frame clones and misses some; the assay was immunoSEQ multiplex PCR. The sample lists roughly 55,000 clones; 72% were seen once. Sequences were derived from peripheral blood, sampled from a patient treated with radiotherapy plus ipilimumab. All receptors come from a human donor with non-small cell lung cancer whose response to radiotherapy plus ipilimumab could not be evaluated. The CDR3 runs from the conserved cysteine through the conserved F or W. The D gene is left open where the match is weak. For some rows the clone size is stated as once, few or many, or as a class when expanded; others skip it.

j_call: TRBJ2-3
clone_size: .
v_call: TRBV5-6
d_call: TRBD2
cdr3_nt: TGTGCCAGCAGCTGGGGACTAGCGGGAGGTAGCGATACGCAGTATTTT
cdr3_aa: CASSWGLAGGSDTQYF

j_call: TRBJ1-2
clone_size: few
v_call: TRBV2
d_call: .
cdr3_nt: TGTGCCAGCAGTTCAGGGTCCGGTGGCTACACCTTC
cdr3_aa: CASSSGSGGYTF

j_call: TRBJ2-7
clone_size: few
v_call: TRBV6-5
d_call: .
cdr3_nt: TGTGCCAGCATTAACACGGGATTGAGCTCCTACGAGCAGTACTTC
cdr3_aa: CASINTGLSSYEQYF

j_call: TRBJ1-1
clone_size: once
v_call: TRBV11-3
d_call: .
cdr3_nt: TGTGCCAGCAGCGGGAGGGAGAACACTGAAGCTTTCTTT
cdr3_aa: CASSGRENTEAFF

j_call: TRBJ1-1
clone_size: many
v_call: TRBV7-9
d_call: .
cdr3_nt: TGTGCCACCCAATTCATGAACACTGAAGCTTTCTTT
cdr3_aa: CATQFMNTEAFF

j_call: TRBJ1-1
clone_size: once
v_call: TRBV12-5
d_call: .
cdr3_nt: TGTGCTAGTGGGCCCGAGCCTAACACTGAAGCTTTCTTT
cdr3_aa: CASGPEPNTEAFF

j_call: TRBJ1-6
clone_size: .
v_call: TRBV5-1
d_call: TRBD1
cdr3_nt: TGCGCCAGCAGATTGGACAGGGATGATTCACCCCTCCACTTT
cdr3_aa: CASRLDRDDSPLHF

j_call: TRBJ1-2
clone_size: .
v_call: TRBV11-3
d_call: .
cdr3_nt: TGTGCCAGCAGCTCCCCAGGGAGGTTGGATAGCTACACCTTC
cdr3_aa: CASSSPGRLDSYTF

j_call: TRBJ2-5
clone_size: .
v_call: TRBV19
d_call: TRBD2
cdr3_nt: TGTGCCAGTAGTATAAACGGGGGGGCCGGAGAGACCCAGTACTTC
cdr3_aa: CASSINGGAGETQYF

j_call: TRBJ1-2
clone_size: .
v_call: TRBV25-1
d_call: .
cdr3_nt: TGTGCCAGCAGTGAACCCGAACGGGGTTCCTATGGCTACACCTTC
cdr3_aa: CASSEPERGSYGYTF

j_call: TRBJ1-4
clone_size: .
v_call: TRBV20-1
d_call: .
cdr3_nt: TGCAGTGCCCAGGATTCGGAAAAACTGTTTTTT
cdr3_aa: CSAQDSEKLFF

j_call: TRBJ2-3
clone_size: .
v_call: TRBV9
d_call: .
cdr3_nt: TGTGCCAGCAGCGTAGGGCCGCAGGGTACAGATACGCAGTATTTT
cdr3_aa: CASSVGPQGTDTQYF

j_call: TRBJ2-2
clone_size: few
v_call: TRBV10-1
d_call: .
cdr3_nt: TGCGCCAGCAGTGAGTCGAAAGGAGGCCCCGGGGAGCTGTTTTTT
cdr3_aa: CASSESKGGPGELFF

j_call: TRBJ2-5
clone_size: few
v_call: TRBV5-4
d_call: .
cdr3_nt: TGTGCCAGCAGCTTGGGGCCGAACCAAGAGACCCAGTACTTC
cdr3_aa: CASSLGPNQETQYF

j_call: TRBJ2-3
clone_size: once
v_call: TRBV28
d_call: .
cdr3_nt: TGTGCCAGCAGTCTCGCAGGGGGAGGTAACACAGATACGCAGTATTTT
cdr3_aa: CASSLAGGGNTDTQYF

j_call: TRBJ1-2
clone_size: .
v_call: TRBV2
d_call: TRBD1
cdr3_nt: TGTGCCAGCAGCGTGAGACAGGGGAGGTCAGATGGCTACACCTTC
cdr3_aa: CASSVRQGRSDGYTF